This T cell receptor beta chain was obtained from a study of shared clonotypes between healthy human individuals. Trimming pared 5 bases from V and 0 bases from J, leaving 17 bases between. Germline values: CDR1 SEHNR, CDR2 FQNEAQ (reference sequence). CDR3 length equals 16 residues. TCRdb keeps only in-frame clones here, not all; method: immunoSEQ multiplex PCR. Of 2.3 million or so clones listed, more than 80% were seen once; the top ten hold around 0.4%. This clonotype was sampled from a man aged 18 to 29 in good health. Some clones in this sample may be carry-over from other donors' samples. This rearrangement joins TRBV7-9 to TRBJ2-7, with unresolved D. Sample: naive CD4+ T cells from PBMCs. Subset in this sample: CD45RA+ positively selected. The CDR3 sequence is CASSLIRGLSSYEQYF. CDR3 nucleotide sequence: TGTGCCAGCAGCCTCATACGTGGGTTGAGCTCCTACGAGCAGTACTTC.